The 32 T cell receptor beta chains reported below all come from one sample, sequenced in a study of T cells after posttransplantation cyclophosphamide. The data were produced by immunoSEQ multiplex PCR, yet TCRdb's version contains in-frame clones alone and is incomplete. This sample has about 38,000 clones, each found more than once. Sequenced sample: PBMCs. The receptors come from a man aged 50-60 years in good health, CMV-negative, and a related stem cell transplant donor.

This clone has ten or more counts. The rearrangement links TRBV7-2 to TRBJ2-7; 8 bases match TRBD1. V trimming: 1 base; J trimming: 3 bases; junction bases outside the gene matches: 5. The CDR3 is 15 residues long. Germline assignment: CDR1 SGHTA and CDR2 FQGNSA. The CDR3 sequence is CASSLVGQGIYEQYF. CDR3 coding DNA: TGTGCCAGCAGCTTAGTTGGACAGGGAATCTACGAGCAGTACTTC.

This clone was picked up many times. This rearrangement joins TRBV7-6 to TRBJ2-3; D perhaps matches TRBD1 (6 bases). Germline assignment: CDR1 SGHVS and CDR2 FNYEAQ. The CDR3 sequence is 14 residues long. V dropped 3 bases and J dropped 2 bases, with 9 bases sitting between them. CDR3 nucleotide sequence: TGTGCCAGCAGCTTTGGACAGAACACAGATACGCAGTATTTT. It yields the protein CASSFGQNTDTQYF. Filled out from reference TRBV7-6 and TRBJ2-3, the complete variable domain reads GAGVSQSPRYKVTKRGQDVALRCDPISGHVSLYWYRQALGQGPEFLTYFNYEAQQDKSGLPNDRFSAERPEGSISTLTIQRTEQRDSAMYRCASSFGQNTDTQYFGPGTRLTVL.

This clone was counted ten times or more. The chain couples TRBV18 to TRBJ1-1; 8 bases line up with TRBD1. This CDR3 is built from 14 residues. V trimming: 6 bases; J trimming: 4 bases; junction bases outside the gene matches: 7. Germline CDR1 KGHSH, CDR2 LQKENI. CDR3 DNA sequence: TGTGCCAGCTCCCCCGACAGGGGATCCACTGAAGCTTTCTTT. The encoded protein is CASSPDRGSTEAFF.

This clone showed up many times. The chain uses TRBV28 and TRBJ2-7, with D tentatively TRBD1 (6 bases). V shed 4 bases and J shed 5 bases, with 18 bases lying between them. The CDR3 is 15 amino acids. Germline V gene data show CDR1 as MDHEN and CDR2 as SYDVKM. The CDR3 DNA reads TGTGCCAGCAGTTCTCCAGGGGATAAGTACCACGAGCAGTACTTC. Amino acids: CASSSPGDKYHEQYF.

This clone was observed many times. The chain carries TRBV9 and TRBJ2-1; TRBD2 matches 13 bases. Germline V lookup: CDR1 SGDLS, CDR2 YYNGEE. The CDR3 extends over 15 amino acids. The V segment lost 3 bases and the J segment 7 bases; nucleotides outside the gene matches: 4. CDR3 protein: CASSETSGGRNEQFF. The DNA of the CDR3 is TGTGCCAGCAGCGAGACTAGCGGGGGGAGGAATGAGCAGTTCTTC.

This clone was seen many times. This chain connects TRBV4-1 to TRBJ1-1; weak D call: TRBD1 (5 bases). The germline V and J ends were trimmed by 0 bases and 0 bases, with 8 bases remaining between them. Per germline, CDR1 MGHRA and CDR2 YSYEKL. The CDR3 is 15 amino acids. The DNA for the CDR3 is TGCGCCAGCAGCCAAGATCCAGGGCTGAACACTGAAGCTTTCTTT. Residues: CASSQDPGLNTEAFF.

This clone was seen a few times. The chain employs TRBV7-9 and TRBJ2-5; 7 bases match TRBD1. The J call is doubtful: the DNA matches TRBJ2-7 better. Looked up from germline, CDR1 is SEHNR and CDR2 is FQNEAQ (reference sequence). This CDR3 spans 16 amino acids. CDR3 residues: CASSLIGTATSYEQYF. The CDR3 DNA is TGTGCCAGCAGCTTAATCGGGACAGCAACCTCCTACGAGCAGTACTTC.

This clone was found many times. V gene TRBV7-9 combines with J gene TRBJ1-2; possibly TRBD1 for D (6 bases). V gave up 4 bases and J gave up 9 bases, with 15 bases separating them. CDR1 and CDR2 from the germline V gene are SEHNR and FQNEAQ (reference sequence). This CDR3 has 13 amino acids. CDR3 nucleotides: TGTGCCAGCAGCTCGGACAGCGAGGGGAGCTACACCTTC. Translating gives CASSSDSEGSYTF.

This clone was recorded at least ten times. The chain has TRBV7-3 and TRBJ2-1; the D gene is possibly TRBD1 (5 bases). CDR1 and CDR2 from the germline V gene are SGHTA and FQGTGA. CDR3 length equals 13 residues. With 5 bases removed from V and 10 bases from J, the gap between germline ends came to 15 bases. The CDR3 bases are TGTGCCAGCAGCCCTAGGGGTCAAGGAGAGCAGTTCTTC. Encoded protein: CASSPRGQGEQFF.

This clone was counted many times. V gene TRBV14 combines with J gene TRBJ1-1; D is unclear. This CDR3 has 13 residues. CDR1 and CDR2 (germline): SGHDN, FVKESK. V lost 3 bases to trimming and J lost 4 bases, with 9 bases between them. The CDR3, as DNA: TGTGCCAGCAGCCACTCGGGGAGCACTGAAGCTTTCTTT. Translating gives CASSHSGSTEAFF.

This clone was detected ten times or more. The V gene is TRBV11-2, the J gene TRBJ2-7; 11 bases map to TRBD2. This CDR3 has 16 residues. The germline gives CDR1 SGHAT, CDR2 FQNNGV. Unmatched junction bases numbered 7, after V lost 2 bases and J lost 4 bases. The CDR3 here is CASSLSLAGGEYEQYF. The DNA of the CDR3 is TGTGCCAGCAGCTTAAGCCTAGCGGGGGGAGAGTACGAGCAGTACTTC.

This clone showed up many times. The chain carries TRBV6-1 and TRBJ2-3; maybe TRBD1 (6 bases). The CDR3 is made up of 14 amino acids. The germline V and J ends were trimmed by 8 bases and 14 bases, with 26 bases remaining between them. The germline V gene encodes CDR1 MNHNS and CDR2 SASEGT. CDR3 sequence: CASGVYHAGTSAYF. Here the CDR3 DNA reads TGTGCCAGCGGAGTGTACCACGCCGGGACAAGTGCGTATTTT.

This clone was counted ten times or more. The CDR3 loop is CSVTPGLAGVYEQFF. CDR3 bases: TGCAGCGTTACACCGGGACTAGCGGGAGTGTATGAGCAGTTCTTC. The rearrangement joins TRBV29-1 to TRBJ2-1; 14 bases line up with TRBD2. Per the germline V gene, CDR1 is SQVTM and CDR2 is ANQGSEA. The CDR3 has 15 amino acids. V dropped 5 bases and J dropped 8; count of bases not matched to a gene: 8.

This clone has ten or more counts. The rearrangement joins TRBV5-1 to TRBJ2-2; 8 bases agree with TRBD1. J lost 0 bases, V lost 2 bases, and 0 bases had no gene match. Germline V lookup: CDR1 SGHRS, CDR2 YFSETQ. There are 15 residues in the CDR3. The CDR3 loop is CASSLQGANTGELFF. The CDR3 region has the DNA TGCGCCAGCAGCTTACAGGGGGCGAACACCGGGGAGCTGTTTTTT.

The chain links TRBV11-1 to TRBJ1-3; the match to TRBD1 covers 7 bases. The junction had 10 bases not matched to a gene; V was cut back by 5 bases and J by 3 bases. Germline lookup yields CDR1 SGHAT and CDR2 FQDESV (reference sequence). The CDR3 length is 16 residues. The CDR3 sequence: CASSTTRTGFGNTIYF. The CDR3 DNA reads as TGTGCCAGCAGCACGACTCGGACAGGCTTTGGAAACACCATATATTTT.

This clone was detected ten times or more. V usage is TRBV7-8 and J usage is TRBJ1-1; 8 bases are a match to TRBD1. The CDR3 loop spans 15 amino acids. V lost 3 bases and J lost 3; bases outside the gene matches: 6. CDR1 is SGHVS, CDR2 FQNEAQ, per germline. As DNA, the CDR3 is TGTGCCAGCAGCTTCCAACAGGGGGTAGACACTGAAGCTTTCTTT. Translating it yields CASSFQQGVDTEAFF.

The table lists this clone with many counts. This chain joins TRBV2 and TRBJ2-7; 11 nucleotides line up with TRBD1. There are 13 residues in the CDR3. Trimming took 4 bases from V and 9 from J; bases not matched to a gene: 5. In germline, CDR1 is SNHLY, CDR2 FYNNEI. The CDR3 loop reads CASSGGTGGRQYF. The CDR3 DNA is TGTGCCAGCAGTGGTGGGACAGGGGGGCGGCAGTACTTC.

Many counts were recorded for this clone. The rearrangement joins TRBV6-1 to TRBJ2-7, with unresolved D. Germline V gene data show CDR1 as MNHNS and CDR2 as SASEGT. Trimming left V 6 bases short and J 2 bases short, with 5 bases between. The CDR3 covers 11 residues. CDR3 protein: CASRFTYEQYF. The DNA of the CDR3 is TGTGCCAGCAGGTTCACCTACGAGCAGTACTTC.

With respect to this clone: Sequence at one end of the junction differs from germline and may be a read error. The V and J genes are TRBV9 and TRBJ2-3; D might be TRBD2 (5 bases). This CDR3 comprises 15 residues. Germline CDR1 is SGDLS and CDR2 is YYNGEE. The CDR3 spells CASSPTDSVTDAQYF. Written as DNA, the CDR3 is TGTGCCAGCAGCCCGACGGACTCGGTCACAGATGCGCAGTATTTT.

The sample holds many counts of this clone. This chain joins TRBV4-1 and TRBJ2-1; possible D gene TRBD2, 6 bases. CDR1 MGHRA and CDR2 YSYEKL come from the germline V gene. The CDR3 covers 16 residues. With 0 bases removed from V and 4 bases from J, the gap between germline ends came to 13 bases. CDR3 sequence (DNA): TGCGCCAGCAGCCAAGATCAGCAGCGGGTTTACAATGAGCAGTTCTTC. This sequence encodes CASSQDQQRVYNEQFF.

This clone has a count of ten or more. This chain uses TRBV4-2 with TRBJ2-1; 7 bases align to TRBD2. This CDR3 comprises 13 residues. The trim removed 7 bases at V and 2 bases at J, leaving 2 bases unmatched. Germline CDR1 is LGHNA and CDR2 is YNFKEQ. The CDR3 DNA reads TGTGCCAGCAACGCGGGAGCCTACAATGAGCAGTTCTTC. Its translation: CASNAGAYNEQFF.

This clone was observed many times. The chain joins TRBV6-6 to TRBJ1-3; no firm D call. The CDR3 runs 15 residues. Trimming stripped 5 bases from V and 4 bases from J, with 15 bases between. Looked up from germline, CDR1 is MNHNY and CDR2 is SVGAGI (reference sequence). The CDR3 DNA is TGTGCCAGCAGTCCCCTGGCAGGTGGGGGAAACACCATATATTTT. Translation: CASSPLAGGGNTIYF.

The table lists this clone with many counts. This chain's CDR3 is CASSLDREGRGEAFF. CDR3 DNA sequence: TGTGCCAGTAGTCTGGACAGGGAGGGTAGAGGTGAAGCTTTCTTT. The chain combines TRBV19 with TRBJ1-1; 8 positions match TRBD1. The CDR3 is 15 residues long. J was trimmed by 7 bases and V by 5 bases; bases with no gene match: 12. Germline V gene sequence: CDR1 LNHDA, CDR2 SQIVND (reference sequence).

This clone was recorded many times. The chain recombines TRBV7-2 with TRBJ2-5; a weak D match, TRBD2 (6 bases). Germline CDR1 is SGHTA and CDR2 is FQGNSA. The CDR3 covers 14 residues. Trimming stripped 4 bases from V and 2 bases from J, with 11 bases between. CDR3 bases: TGTGCCAGCAGCTCGGGACTCCGACAAGAGACCCAGTACTTC. Translated, it gives CASSSGLRQETQYF.

This clone was detected many times. The rearrangement joins TRBV7-3 to TRBJ2-7; 9 nucleotides line up with TRBD1. Germline lookup yields CDR1 SGHTA and CDR2 FQGTGA. CDR3 size: 15 residues. Germline trimming cut 5 bases from V and 2 bases from J; bases unmatched to any gene: 7. CDR3 loop: CASSRTGTGPYEQYF. DNA for the CDR3: TGTGCCAGCAGCCGTACCGGGACAGGGCCCTACGAGCAGTACTTC.

This clone was found many times. The chain couples TRBV19 to TRBJ2-7, with a possible D match to TRBD2 (5 bases). This CDR3 has 13 residues. Germline V lookup: CDR1 LNHDA, CDR2 SQIVND (reference sequence). V was pared by 6 bases and J by 7 bases, with 16 bases between. This CDR3 is CASSPWETWEQYF. In nucleotides, the CDR3 is TGTGCCAGTAGCCCCTGGGAGACGTGGGAGCAGTACTTC.

The DNA for the CDR3 is TGTGCCAGCAGTATTGAAGAGGAAGGGGAAGAGACCCAGTACTTC. It encodes CASSIEEEGEETQYF. The chain couples TRBV14 to TRBJ2-5, with D perhaps TRBD1 (5 bases). The ends were cut back, 6 bases at V and 3 bases at J, with 17 bases in the middle. The CDR3 sequence is 15 residues long. CDR1 is SGHDN and CDR2 is FVKESK in the germline V gene. The full variable domain, rest sourced from reference TRBV14 and TRBJ2-5, is EAGVTQFPSHSVIEKGQTVTLRCDPISGHDNLYWYRRVMGKEIKFLLHFVKESKQDESGMPNNRFLAERTGGTYSTLKVQPAELEDSGVYFCASSIEEEGEETQYFGPGTRLLVL.

This clone was counted at least ten times. The chain uses TRBV19 and TRBJ1-4; 7 nucleotides line up with TRBD1. The CDR3 runs to 14 residues. Trimming removed 4 bases from V and 7 bases from J; junction bases left unmatched: 6. Germline V gene sequence: CDR1 LNHDA, CDR2 SQIVND (reference sequence). CDR3 region: CASSTGQVIEKLFF. In nucleotides, the CDR3 is TGTGCCAGTAGTACTGGACAGGTTATTGAAAAACTGTTTTTT.

This clone was observed at least ten times. The V call is TRBV5-5, the J call TRBJ2-1, with 7 positions matching TRBD2. CDR3 length equals 15 residues. Germline V gene data show CDR1 as SGHKS and CDR2 as YYEKEE (reference sequence). Trimming cost V 4 bases and J 4 bases; bases outside gene matches: 8. The CDR3 bases are TGTGCCAGCAGCCCCCAAGCGGGGAGTTACAATGAGCAGTTCTTC. It encodes CASSPQAGSYNEQFF.

This clone came up many times. The V call is TRBV19, the J call TRBJ2-7; the D gene is possibly TRBD1 (6 bases). Germline V gene data show CDR1 as LNHDA and CDR2 as SQIVND (reference sequence). The CDR3 is made up of 15 amino acids. The V and J ends lost 5 bases and 4 bases respectively, with 18 bases between them. CDR3 in DNA: TGTGCCAGTAGTGCCTTCGCAGGGGCCCGATACGAGCAGTACTTC. Amino acids: CASSAFAGARYEQYF.

This clone was counted at least ten times. CDR3 sequence reads: CASSQVIDISYGYTF. The CDR3 DNA is TGTGCCAGCAGCCAAGTTATAGATATATCCTATGGCTACACCTTC. The V gene is TRBV4-2, the J gene TRBJ1-2, with D unclear. CDR1 and CDR2 from the germline V gene are LGHNA and YNFKEQ. With 1 base removed from V and 4 bases from J, the gap between germline ends came to 13 bases. This CDR3 is built from 15 residues.

The table lists this clone with many counts. CDR3 coding DNA: TGTGCCAGCAGCATTAGGAGGTGGCAGTTCCTCACAGATACGCAGTATTTT. Translation: CASSIRRWQFLTDTQYF. This chain links TRBV7-9 with TRBJ2-3, with a weak D call TRBD2 (5 bases). Germline V gives CDR1 SEHNR, CDR2 FQNEAQ (reference sequence). The CDR3 is made up of 17 amino acids. The V end was cut by 5 bases, the J end by 2 bases, with 20 bases between.